This T cell receptor beta chain was sequenced for a study of T cell changes during pregnancy in multiple sclerosis. Assay used: immunoSEQ multiplex PCR; TCRdb lists only in-frame clones, some missing. The sample has about 44,000 clones, roughly 92% seen once. Germline-derived CDR1 and CDR2 are SGHRS and YFSETQ. Between the trimmed V and J ends, which lost 1 base and 6 bases, there was a span of 10 bases. The CDR3 consists of 14 residues. The chain recombines TRBV5-1 with TRBJ2-2, with D possibly matching TRBD2 (6 bases). The starting material was CD4+ T cells from peripheral blood mononuclear cells, obtained in the first trimester of pregnancy. The receptor was isolated from a female donor with multiple sclerosis, enrolled in a pregnancy study. The CDR3 is CASSLPGVAGELFF. The CDR3 DNA reads TGCGCCAGCAGCTTGCCGGGGGTGGCCGGGGAGCTGTTTTTT.